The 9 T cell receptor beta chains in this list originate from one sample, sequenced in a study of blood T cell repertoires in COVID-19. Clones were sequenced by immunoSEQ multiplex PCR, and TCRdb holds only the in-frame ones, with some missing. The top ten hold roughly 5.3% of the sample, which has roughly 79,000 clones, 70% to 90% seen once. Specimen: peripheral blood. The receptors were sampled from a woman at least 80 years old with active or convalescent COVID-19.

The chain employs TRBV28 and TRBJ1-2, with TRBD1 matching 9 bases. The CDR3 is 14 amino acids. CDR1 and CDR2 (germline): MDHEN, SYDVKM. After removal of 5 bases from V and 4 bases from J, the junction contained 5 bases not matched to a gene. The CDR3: CASSPPGQGYGYTF. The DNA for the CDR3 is TGTGCCAGCAGTCCCCCGGGACAGGGCTATGGCTACACCTTC.

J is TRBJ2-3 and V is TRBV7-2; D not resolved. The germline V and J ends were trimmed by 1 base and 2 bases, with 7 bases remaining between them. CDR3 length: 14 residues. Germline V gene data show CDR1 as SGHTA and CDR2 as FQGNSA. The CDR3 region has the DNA TGTGCCAGCAGCTTAGGCGGCAACACAGATACGCAGTATTTT. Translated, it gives CASSLGGNTDTQYF. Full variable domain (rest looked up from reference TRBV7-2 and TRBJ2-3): GAGVSQSPSNKVTEKGKDVELRCDPISGHTALYWYRQSLGQGLEFLIYFQGNSAPDKSGLPSDRFSAERTGGSVSTLTIQRTQQEDSAVYLCASSLGGNTDTQYFGPGTRLTVL.

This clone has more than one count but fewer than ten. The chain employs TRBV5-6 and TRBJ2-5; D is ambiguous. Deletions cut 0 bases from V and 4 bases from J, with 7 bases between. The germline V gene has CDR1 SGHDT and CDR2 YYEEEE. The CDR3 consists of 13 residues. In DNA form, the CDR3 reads TGTGCCAGCAGCTTGGTCCGAGCAGAGACCCAGTACTTC. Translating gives CASSLVRAETQYF.

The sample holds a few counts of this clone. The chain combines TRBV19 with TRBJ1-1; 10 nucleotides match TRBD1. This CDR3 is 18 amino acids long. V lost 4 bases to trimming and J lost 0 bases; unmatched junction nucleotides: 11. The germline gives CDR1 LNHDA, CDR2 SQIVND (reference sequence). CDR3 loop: CASSTPRTGGKMNTEAFF. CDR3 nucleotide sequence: TGTGCCAGTAGTACCCCAAGGACAGGGGGGAAAATGAACACTGAAGCTTTCTTT.

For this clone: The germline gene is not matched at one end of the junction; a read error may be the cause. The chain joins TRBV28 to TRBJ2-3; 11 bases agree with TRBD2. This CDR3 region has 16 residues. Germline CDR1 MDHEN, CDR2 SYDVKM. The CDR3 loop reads CASRFIAGGPTGTQYF. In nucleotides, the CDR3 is TGTGCCAGCAGATTTATAGCGGGAGGGCCTACAGGTACGCAGTATTTT.

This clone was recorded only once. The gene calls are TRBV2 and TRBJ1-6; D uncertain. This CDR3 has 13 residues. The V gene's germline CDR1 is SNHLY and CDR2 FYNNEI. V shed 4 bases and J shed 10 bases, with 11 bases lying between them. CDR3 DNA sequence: TGTGCCAGCAGTGGTGATATGGGCTCACCCCTCCACTTT. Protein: CASSGDMGSPLHF.

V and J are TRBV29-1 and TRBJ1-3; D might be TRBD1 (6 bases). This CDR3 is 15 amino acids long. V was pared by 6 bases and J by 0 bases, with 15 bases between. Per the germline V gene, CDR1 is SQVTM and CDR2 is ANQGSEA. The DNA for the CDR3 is TGCAGCGTAGGGGGGGGTCGTCCCTCTGGAAACACCATATATTTT. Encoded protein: CSVGGGRPSGNTIYF.

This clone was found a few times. The CDR3 DNA follows: TGTGCCAGTAGTATCGACAGACGCACCGGGGAGCTGTTTTTT. Translation: CASSIDRRTGELFF. V usage is TRBV19 and J usage is TRBJ2-2, with D perhaps TRBD1 (5 bases). CDR3 length: 14 amino acids. V lost 3 bases and J lost 4, with 9 bases in between. CDR1 is LNHDA and CDR2 is SQIVND in the germline V gene (reference sequence).

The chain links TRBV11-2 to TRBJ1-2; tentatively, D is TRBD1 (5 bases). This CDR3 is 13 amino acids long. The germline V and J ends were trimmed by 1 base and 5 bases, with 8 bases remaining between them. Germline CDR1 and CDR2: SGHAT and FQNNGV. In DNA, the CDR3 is TGTGCCAGCAGCTTAGCGGGGGGTTATGGCTACACCTTC. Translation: CASSLAGGYGYTF.